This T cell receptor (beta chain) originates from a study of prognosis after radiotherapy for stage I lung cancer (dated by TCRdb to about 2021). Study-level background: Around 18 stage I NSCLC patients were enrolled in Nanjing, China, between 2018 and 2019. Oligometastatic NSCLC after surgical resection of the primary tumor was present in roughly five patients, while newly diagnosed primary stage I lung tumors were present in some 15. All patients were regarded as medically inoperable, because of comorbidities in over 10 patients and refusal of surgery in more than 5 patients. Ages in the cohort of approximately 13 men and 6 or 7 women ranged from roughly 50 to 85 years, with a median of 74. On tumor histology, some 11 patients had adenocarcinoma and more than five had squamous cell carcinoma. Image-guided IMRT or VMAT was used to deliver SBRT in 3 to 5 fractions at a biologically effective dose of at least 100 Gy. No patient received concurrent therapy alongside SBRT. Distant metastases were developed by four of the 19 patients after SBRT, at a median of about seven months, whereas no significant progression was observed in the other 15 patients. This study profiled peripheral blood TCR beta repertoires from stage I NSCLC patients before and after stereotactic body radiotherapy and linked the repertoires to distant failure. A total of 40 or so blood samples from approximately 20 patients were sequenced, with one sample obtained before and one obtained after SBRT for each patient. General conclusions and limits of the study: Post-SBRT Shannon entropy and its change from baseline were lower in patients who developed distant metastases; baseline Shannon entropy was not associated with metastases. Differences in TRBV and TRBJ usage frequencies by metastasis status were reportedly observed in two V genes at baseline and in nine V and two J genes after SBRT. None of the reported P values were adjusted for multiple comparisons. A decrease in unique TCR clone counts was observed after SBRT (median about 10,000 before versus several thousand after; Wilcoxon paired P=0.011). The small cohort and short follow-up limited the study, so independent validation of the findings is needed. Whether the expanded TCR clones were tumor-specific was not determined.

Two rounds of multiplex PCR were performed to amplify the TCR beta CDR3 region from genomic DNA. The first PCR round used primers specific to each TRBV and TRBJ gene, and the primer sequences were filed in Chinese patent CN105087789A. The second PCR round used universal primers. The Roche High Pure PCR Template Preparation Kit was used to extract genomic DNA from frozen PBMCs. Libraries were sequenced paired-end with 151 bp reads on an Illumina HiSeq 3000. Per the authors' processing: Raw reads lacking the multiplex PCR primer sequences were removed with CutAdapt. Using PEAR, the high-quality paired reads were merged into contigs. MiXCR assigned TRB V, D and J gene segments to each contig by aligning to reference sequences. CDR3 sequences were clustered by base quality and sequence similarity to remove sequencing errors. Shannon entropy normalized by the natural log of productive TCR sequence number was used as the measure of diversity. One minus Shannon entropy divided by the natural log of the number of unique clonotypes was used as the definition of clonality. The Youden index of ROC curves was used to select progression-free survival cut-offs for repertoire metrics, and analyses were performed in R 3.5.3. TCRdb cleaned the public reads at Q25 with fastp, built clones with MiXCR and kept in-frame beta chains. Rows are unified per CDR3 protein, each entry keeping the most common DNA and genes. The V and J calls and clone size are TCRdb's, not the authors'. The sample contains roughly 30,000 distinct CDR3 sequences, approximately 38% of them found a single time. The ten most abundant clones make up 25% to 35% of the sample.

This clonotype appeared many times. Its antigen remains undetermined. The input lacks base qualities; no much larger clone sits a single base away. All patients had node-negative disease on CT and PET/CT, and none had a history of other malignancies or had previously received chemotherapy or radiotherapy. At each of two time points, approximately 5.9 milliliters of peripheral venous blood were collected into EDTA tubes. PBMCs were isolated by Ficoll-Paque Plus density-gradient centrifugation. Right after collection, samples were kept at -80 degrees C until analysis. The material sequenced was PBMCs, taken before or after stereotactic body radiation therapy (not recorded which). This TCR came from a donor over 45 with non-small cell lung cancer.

In nucleotide form, the sequence is TGTGCCAGCAGTGAACGAGGGGCTGAAAAACTGTTTTTT. It translates as CASSERGAEKLFF. The receptor chain draws on TRBV2 and TRBJ1-4; TRBD1 might be the D gene, on 5 matching bases. The CDR3 measures 13 amino acids from cysteine to phenylalanine. Only CDR3 DNA remains: 39 bases, in frame from the first base. According to the germline V gene, CDR1 reads SNHLY and CDR2 reads FYNNEI. At the junction V is shortened by 2 bases and J by 7 bases, with 8 bases in between.